Each of the 25 T cell receptor beta chains below was sequenced from the same sample in a study of patients and donors after allogeneic stem cell transplantation. A single record per CDR3 protein comes from TCRdb applying MiXCR to the RT-PCR reads. The repertoire has about a million distinct CDR3 sequences, approximately 19% of them found once; the top ten carry 6%. The sequencing sample was made of blood, either unsorted or a sorted T cell fraction (not recorded which). The receptor set was obtained from a human donor who was either an allogeneic HSCT recipient or a stem cell or donor lymphocyte infusion donor (not recorded which). It is not recorded whose cells these are; they may come from a transplant donor.

This clonotype was seen a few times. J is TRBJ2-1 and V is TRBV4-3; 7 nucleotides align to TRBD2. V lost 4 bases and J lost 6; bases outside the gene matches: 9. Looked up from germline, CDR1 is LGHNA and CDR2 is YSLEER. The CDR3 is made up of 15 amino acids. The CDR3 sequence: CASSRLASGSNEQFF. CDR3 in DNA: TGCGCCAGCAGCCGGCTCGCTAGCGGAAGCAATGAGCAGTTCTTC.

There are a few counts of this clonotype. This sequence joins TRBV29-1 and TRBJ1-1; D remains unclear. The CDR3 length is 11 residues. V dropped 6 bases and J dropped 7 bases, with 12 bases sitting between them. Germline CDR1 reads SQVTM; CDR2 reads ANQGSEA. In nucleotides, the CDR3 is TGCAGCGTCCGAAGTTTAAATGAAGCTTTCTTT. The encoded protein is CSVRSLNEAFF.

Comments on this clonotype: One end of the junction does not line up with germline, which may come from a read error. The rearrangement uses TRBV11-3 and TRBJ2-3, with TRBD2 matching over 11 bases. Per the germline V gene, CDR1 is SGHNT and CDR2 is YENEEA. The CDR3 is 14 residues long. CDR3: CVSSLTSGSNTQYF. The CDR3 nucleotides are TGTGTCAGCAGCTTAACTAGCGGGAGTAATACGCAGTATTTT.

J is TRBJ1-1 and V is TRBV12-3 or TRBV12-4; unclear D gene. The length of the CDR3 is 12 residues. The V and J ends lost 6 bases and 6 bases respectively, with 11 bases between them. CDR3: CASSLGYSEAFF. DNA of the CDR3: TGTGCCAGCAGCCTTGGGTATTCTGAAGCTTTCTTT.

This clonotype showed up just once. The rearrangement links TRBV5-4 to TRBJ1-1; 7 bases are shared with TRBD1. The junction had 17 bases not matched to a gene; V was cut back by 4 bases and J by 2 bases. The CDR3 loop spans 18 amino acids. Germline CDR1 SGHNT, CDR2 YYREEE (reference sequence). The CDR3 nucleotides are TGTGCCAGCAGCCCCCGGGACAGCTTACCTAGAATAAACACTGAAGCTTTCTTT. Translation gives CASSPRDSLPRINTEAFF.

The table lists this clonotype with a few counts. This chain connects TRBV12-3 or TRBV12-4 to TRBJ1-2; D is unresolved. Trimming pared 7 bases from V and 3 bases from J, leaving 27 bases between. The CDR3 runs 18 residues. The CDR3 region has the DNA TGTGCCAGCACAACTCTCCCATCTCGTACAGCTGTCGACTATGGCTACACCTTC. Translating gives CASTTLPSRTAVDYGYTF.

There are a few counts of this clonotype. V gene TRBV3-1 combines with J gene TRBJ2-1; D unclear. This CDR3 has 16 amino acids. Germline CDR1 reads LGHDT; CDR2 reads YNNKEL (reference sequence). Trimming pared 5 bases from V and 4 bases from J, leaving 18 bases between. The CDR3 DNA sequence: TGTGCCAGCAGCTCTTCCTCAAGCGATCCTTACAATGAGCAGTTCTTC. Residues: CASSSSSSDPYNEQFF.

This clonotype was counted between two and nine times. V gene TRBV6-2 or TRBV6-3 combines with J gene TRBJ2-3, with a tentative D call TRBD2 (5 bases). Per the germline V gene, CDR1 is MNHEY and CDR2 is SVGEGT. The CDR3 runs 15 residues. The V and J ends lost 2 bases and 6 bases respectively, with 15 bases between them. The CDR3 DNA reads TGTGCCAGCAGTTACCGGCGGGCCAATGGGGATACGCAGTATTTT. Translated: CASSYRRANGDTQYF.

This clonotype was seen only a few times. This chain joins TRBV9 and TRBJ2-3, with 8 bases identical to TRBD2. The CDR3 is 15 residues long. Losses at the gene ends were 3 bases for V and 2 bases for J; bases not matched to a gene: 5. Germline-derived CDR1 and CDR2 are SGDLS and YYNGEE. CDR3 residues: CASSARGGNTDTQYF. Here the CDR3 DNA reads TGTGCCAGCAGCGCCCGCGGGGGGAACACAGATACGCAGTATTTT.

A remark on this clonotype: A much larger clone differs from this one at a single base, so this may be a read error. The J gene is TRBJ2-1, the V gene TRBV12-3 or TRBV12-4; 8 bases map to TRBD1. The CDR3 spans 11 residues. CDR3 sequence (DNA): TGTGCCAGCCAGTTTCGGACAGGGAAGTACTTC. It is translated as CASQFRTGKYF.

The V call is TRBV21-1, the J call TRBJ2-3; the tabulated D call, TRBD2, remains unverified against the DNA. TRBV21-1 is a pseudogene. The CDR3 spans 17 residues. The CDR3 is CASSSPVGQPSTDTQYF. Here the CDR3 DNA reads TGTGCCAGCAGCAGTCCGGTGGGCCAACCTAGCACAGATACGCAGTATTTT.

This clonotype was observed a handful of times. The rearrangement uses TRBV20-1 and TRBJ2-7; TRBD1 matches at 8 bases. Germline loops: CDR1 DFQATT, CDR2 SNEGSKA (reference sequence). Unmatched junction bases numbered 8, after V lost 6 bases and J lost 4 bases. The CDR3 contains 13 residues. The CDR3 spells CSAEDRDRYEQYF. The CDR3 DNA reads TGCAGTGCGGAGGACAGGGATCGGTACGAGCAGTACTTC.

This clonotype was seen at least ten times. This chain links TRBV7-2 with TRBJ2-7; 7 positions match TRBD2. Germline CDR1 is SGHTA and CDR2 is FQGNSA. The CDR3 is 16 amino acids. V shed 5 bases, J shed 0 bases, and the junction held 10 bases outside the gene matches. The CDR3 protein is CASSPRSGWSSYEQYF. CDR3 DNA: TGTGCCAGCAGCCCACGTAGCGGGTGGAGCTCCTACGAGCAGTACTTC.

The gene calls are TRBV20-1 and TRBJ2-5, with D unclear. Germline V gene lookup returns CDR1 DFQATT and CDR2 SNEGSKA (reference sequence). Trimming took off 3 bases at V and 2 bases at J, with 13 bases between the two ends. The CDR3 covers 14 residues. CDR3 sequence: CSASRLVNQETQYF. The CDR3 region has the DNA TGCAGTGCTAGTAGGCTAGTGAATCAAGAGACCCAGTACTTC.

This chain connects TRBV11-2 to TRBJ2-2, with 11 bases identical to TRBD2. With V trimmed by 5 bases and J by 5 bases, 7 bases remained unmatched. The CDR3 spans 16 residues. Germline CDR1 reads SGHAT; CDR2 reads FQNNGV. CDR3 amino acids: CASSTIAGGPTGELFF. CDR3 DNA: TGTGCCAGCAGCACTATAGCGGGAGGGCCAACCGGGGAGCTGTTTTTT.

This clonotype was detected a few times. This chain connects TRBV4-2 to TRBJ1-1; perhaps TRBD1 as D (5 bases). CDR1 and CDR2 (germline): LGHNA, YNFKEQ. This CDR3 comprises 17 residues. With 2 bases removed from V and 6 bases from J, the gap between germline ends came to 22 bases. DNA of the CDR3: TGTGCCAGCAGCCAAAGCGTGGGACCGCGAGGATCCGCTGAAGCTTTCTTT. Its translation: CASSQSVGPRGSAEAFF.

The rearrangement joins TRBV4-1 to TRBJ1-1, with D possibly matching TRBD1 (6 bases). V lost 0 bases, J lost 11 bases, and 13 bases lay in between. The CDR3 totals 13 residues. Germline-derived CDR1 and CDR2 are MGHRA and YSYEKL. The CDR3 region has the DNA TGCGCCAGCAGCCAAGAGGGCAGGGGAATCGCTTTCTTT. It encodes CASSQEGRGIAFF.

This clonotype was observed a few times. V is TRBV20-1 and J is TRBJ2-1; no definite D call. V was clipped by 3 bases and J by 9 bases, with 18 bases between them. The germline V gene has CDR1 DFQATT and CDR2 SNEGSKA (reference sequence). This CDR3 is built from 14 residues. CDR3 region: CSARNNPGISEQFF. The CDR3 DNA follows: TGCAGTGCTAGGAATAACCCAGGAATTAGTGAGCAGTTCTTC.

The V and J genes are TRBV5-1 and TRBJ1-1; TRBD1 matches 12 bases. Trimming took 7 bases from V and 1 from J; bases not matched to a gene: 17. Germline CDR1 is SGHRS and CDR2 is YFSETQ. The CDR3 is made up of 19 amino acids. The CDR3 region has the DNA TGCGCCAGCTCCACTGAGGGACAGGGGGCATCTAATAGGAACACTGAAGCTTTCTTT. Its translation is CASSTEGQGASNRNTEAFF. The complete variable domain, with remaining parts taken from reference TRBV5-1 and TRBJ1-1, reads KAGVTQTPRYLIKTRGQQVTLSCSPISGHRSVSWYQQTPGQGLQFLFEYFSETQRNKGNFPGRFSGRQFSNSRSEMNVSTLELGDSALYLCASSTEGQGASNRNTEAFFGQGTRLTVV.

The chain uses TRBV12-3 or TRBV12-4 and TRBJ1-3; D unclear. V lost 5 bases to trimming and J lost 0 bases, with 8 bases between them. The CDR3 extends over 14 amino acids. The DNA for the CDR3 is TGTGCCAGCAGTGACGTCTTCTCTGGAAACACCATATATTTT. It codes for CASSDVFSGNTIYF.

This rearrangement joins TRBV9 to TRBJ1-1, with a possible D match to TRBD1 (5 bases). The CDR3 runs to 16 residues. Trimming left V 2 bases short and J 6 bases short, with 20 bases between. CDR1 is SGDLS and CDR2 is YYNGEE in the germline V gene. The CDR3 spells CASSVSLGLEGAEAFF. In DNA, the CDR3 is TGTGCCAGCAGCGTTTCGTTGGGACTGGAGGGCGCTGAAGCTTTCTTT. Complete variable domain (other parts from reference TRBV9 and TRBJ1-1): DSGVTQTPKHLITATGQRVTLRCSPRSGDLSVYWYQQSLDQGLQFLIQYYNGEERAKGNILERFSAQQFPDLHSELNLSSLELGDSALYFCASSVSLGLEGAEAFFGQGTRLTVV.

This clonotype was picked up many times. The chain combines TRBV12-3 or TRBV12-4 with TRBJ1-4; tentative D call: TRBD1 (5 bases). The CDR3 runs 14 residues. The V and J ends lost 3 bases and 7 bases respectively, with 12 bases between them. The CDR3 spells CASSFLGTVEKLFF. The CDR3 DNA sequence: TGTGCCAGCAGTTTCTTGGGGACGGTTGAAAAACTGTTTTTT.

The table lists this clonotype with a few counts. The chain combines TRBV7-8 with TRBJ2-4, with 7 bases lining up with TRBD1. Germline values: CDR1 SGHVS, CDR2 FQNEAQ. J was trimmed by 15 bases and V by 5 bases; bases with no gene match: 10. The CDR3 is 12 amino acids. In DNA, the CDR3 is TGTGCCAGCAGCCATGACAGGGCCCCAGGGTACTTC. Its protein is CASSHDRAPGYF.

This clonotype was observed a handful of times. The chain is built from TRBV29-1 and TRBJ1-3; D is ambiguous. Trimming pared 4 bases from V and 0 bases from J, leaving 13 bases between. Looked up from germline, CDR1 is SQVTM and CDR2 is ANQGSEA. The CDR3 totals 15 residues. The CDR3 DNA sequence: TGCAGCGTTGTCCGAGTGGGCAGCTCTGGAAACACCATATATTTT. Its translation: CSVVRVGSSGNTIYF.

V gene TRBV12-3 or TRBV12-4 combines with J gene TRBJ2-7; D might be TRBD1 (7 bases). Trimming stripped 4 bases from V and 6 bases from J, with 22 bases between. The CDR3 extends over 16 amino acids. The CDR3 DNA follows: TGTGCCAGCAGTTCCAGACACAGGGGTGGGGGACTCGAGCAGTACTTC. Its protein is CASSSRHRGGGLEQYF.